A selection of T cell receptor beta chains follows, all from one sample in a study of T cells in Graves' hyperthyroidism and ophthalmopathy. MiXCR, applied by TCRdb to the multiplex PCR reads, yields one record per CDR3 protein. The sample includes more than 550,000 distinct CDR3 sequences, over 15% of them seen just once. Material for sequencing was blood. The source of these receptors is a woman in her forties or fifties with Graves' hyperthyroidism that later progressed to Graves' ophthalmopathy. CDR3s include the opening cysteine and the closing phenylalanine or tryptophan.

j_call v_call cdr3_aa
TRBJ2-1 TRBV3-1 CASSHFRDSNEQFF
TRBJ1-1 TRBV7-8 CASSYPGQGATEAFF
TRBJ1-1 TRBV27 CASSENRGHTEAFF
TRBJ1-2 TRBV11-3 CASSLTRSGYTF
TRBJ1-1 TRBV3-1 CASSQLSVAFF
TRBJ1-6 TRBV6-1 CASIQTGSRSSPLHF
TRBJ2-2 TRBV29-1 CSAEQGGTGELFF
TRBJ2-2 TRBV12-3/TRBV12-4 CASSLGRGAPGTGELFF
TRBJ2-7 TRBV11-3 CASSRDVLRGSYEQYF
TRBJ1-2 TRBV9 CASSKRADHNYGYTF
TRBJ1-6 TRBV6-6 CASSYDRRSYNSPLHF
TRBJ2-5 TRBV7-9 CASSYPTGAGETQYF
TRBJ1-1 TRBV10-3 CATLGQRNTEAFF
TRBJ1-2 TRBV30 CAWSPRGVSGYTF
TRBJ2-1 TRBV7-6 CASSLGFRGEQFF
TRBJ1-2 TRBV7-9 CASALTGGGYGYTF
TRBJ1-6 TRBV2 CASIQGSYSPLHF
TRBJ2-3 TRBV13 CASSPGGADTQYF
TRBJ1-2 TRBV3-1 CASSQDALGYGYTF
TRBJ1-2 TRBV20-1 CSAPWGQGDYGYTF
TRBJ1-1 TRBV10-3 CAISEQSLEDEAFF
TRBJ2-7 TRBV20-1 CSADRPNRATFYEQYF
TRBJ2-1 TRBV6-2/TRBV6-3 CASSYSRLSGGPYNEQFF
TRBJ1-2 TRBV7-9 CASSAPTGVGYTF
TRBJ2-5 TRBV7-3 CASSLFSSGQETQYF
TRBJ2-5 TRBV28 CASSSSWQETQYF
TRBJ1-5 TRBV20-1 CSASGIASMSNQPQHF
TRBJ2-3 TRBV9 CASSVESLGRGGPADTQYF
TRBJ2-3 TRBV30 CAWTIGPRGSTDTQYF
TRBJ1-2 TRBV12-3/TRBV12-4 CASSPPGQGFYGYTF
TRBJ1-2 TRBV19 CASSSRSITNYGYTF
TRBJ2-1 TRBV2 CASTTGEGANEQFF
TRBJ2-1 TRBV30 CAWSVQLAGGSEQFF
TRBJ1-6 TRBV11-2 CASSLGQPNSPLHF
TRBJ2-1 TRBV9 CASSAGAGNSYNEQFF
TRBJ2-2 TRBV7-6 CASSFGQTNTGELFF
TRBJ2-5 TRBV20-1 CSAWARIKETQYF
TRBJ1-6 TRBV5-1 CASSLDVGYSYNSPLHF
TRBJ2-5 TRBV18 CASSPPAGDETQYF
TRBJ1-5 TRBV18 CASSAGDQPQHF
TRBJ1-1 TRBV19 CASSIGRGPEAFF
TRBJ2-2 TRBV19 CASLRLLGASTGELFF
TRBJ1-4 TRBV5-4 CASSLAGGKLFF
TRBJ1-1 TRBV3-1 CASRLAPRLDTEAFF
TRBJ1-5 TRBV7-9 CASSFTGEVQPQHF
TRBJ1-1 TRBV2 CASMVQGAYTEAFF